This entry concerns a single T cell receptor beta chain. The data derive from a study of regulatory dendritic cells for organ transplantation. Clones were read by immunoSEQ multiplex PCR, and TCRdb kept only the in-frame ones, dropping some. The repertoire includes fewer than 40,000 clones, about 89% of them detected once, and under 0.075% sits in the top ten. The CDR3 length is 15 residues. The germline V gene has CDR1 SQVTM and CDR2 ANQGSEA. Trimming left V 6 bases short and J 0 bases short, with 12 bases between. The sample consisted of naive CD4+ T cells from blood. Subset specified: CD45RA+ naive T cells. This TCR derives from a human donor in good health. The V gene is TRBV29-1, the J gene TRBJ2-6; D is tentatively TRBD1 or TRBD2 (5 bases each). As DNA, the CDR3 is TGCAGCGTATCGACGGGACGCTCTGGGGCCAACGTCCTGACTTTC. This codes for CSVSTGRSGANVLTF.